This T cell receptor beta chain was documented in a study of quantifying T cell responses using KT2 cells. Study details: cDNA was made from DNase-treated RNA using alpha and beta constant primers.

CDR1 SQVTM and CDR2 ANQGSEA come from the germline V gene. The V gene lost 4 bases and the J gene lost 2 bases, with 15 bases spanning the gap. This CDR3 spans 14 amino acids. A single-stranded UMI oligo with SP2 sequence was ligated to cDNA 3' ends. The first PCR ran 3 to 5 cycles with an equimolar RC1.1 and RC1.2 beta primer mix. TCRdb redid the calling of the UMI-ligation and nested PCR reads with MiXCR, one entry per CDR3 protein. Here the sample spans 40,000 or so distinct CDR3 sequences, 15% to 20% being singletons. This clonotype was found a few times. The specimen was PBMCs spiked with cells of the T cell clone KT2. The chain employs TRBV29-1 and TRBJ2-7; D unclear. The receptor's source is a human donor. CDR3 nucleotides: TGCAGCGTTGTTAGGGCAGGTGAACCCTACGAGCAGTACTTC. Its protein is CSVVRAGEPYEQYF.